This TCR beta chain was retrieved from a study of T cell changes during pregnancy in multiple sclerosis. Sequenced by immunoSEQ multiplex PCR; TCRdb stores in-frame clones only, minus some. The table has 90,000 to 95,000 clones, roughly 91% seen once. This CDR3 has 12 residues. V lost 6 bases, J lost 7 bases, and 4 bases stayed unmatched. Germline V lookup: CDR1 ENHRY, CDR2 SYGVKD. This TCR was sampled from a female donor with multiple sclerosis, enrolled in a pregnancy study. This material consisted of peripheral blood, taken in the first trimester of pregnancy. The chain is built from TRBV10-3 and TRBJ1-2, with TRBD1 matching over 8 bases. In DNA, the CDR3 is TGTGCCATCAGGCCAGGGGGCGCTGGCTACACCTTC. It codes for CAIRPGGAGYTF.